This T cell receptor beta chain was captured by sequencing in a study of T cells in Graves' hyperthyroidism and ophthalmopathy. Study in general: Peripheral blood was collected at initial diagnosis, before any treatment. Study results and caveats: Also found in blood were most expanded thyroid clonotypes above 0.001.

Diagnostic assessment was based on clinical symptoms, serum thyroxine and TRAb, thyroid ultrasound and orbital computed tomography. Fresh peripheral blood, approximately 9.6 ml, yielded the PBMCs. This clonotype turned up a few times. What it binds is unknown. RNA transcripts served as the template for amplifying TCR beta CDR3 regions. Researchers ran a first-round RT-PCR on the TCR CDR3 using the HTBI primer set. TCRdb reprocessed the multiplex PCR reads with MiXCR, giving one entry per CDR3 protein. The sample has 200,000 to 250,000 distinct CDR3 sequences; 17% are singletons. The V gene's germline CDR1 is MDHEN and CDR2 SYDVKM. There are 14 residues in the CDR3. V was clipped by 6 bases and J by 3 bases; unmatched bases: 7.

This receptor was identified in a man in his forties or fifties with Graves' hyperthyroidism. Sequenced sample: blood. The V call is TRBV28, the J call TRBJ1-2, with 7 positions matching TRBD1. This chain's CDR3 is CASSPDRDYYGYTF. For the CDR3, the DNA is TGTGCCAGCAGCCCCGACAGGGATTACTATGGCTACACCTTC.